This T cell receptor (beta chain) was found in a study of T cell changes during pregnancy in multiple sclerosis. V lost 4 bases and J lost 0; bases outside the gene matches: 14. This CDR3 is built from 18 residues. Germline V CDR1 and CDR2: PRHDT, FYEKMQ (reference sequence). TCRdb keeps only in-frame clones here, not all; method: immunoSEQ multiplex PCR. Of about 21,000 clones in the sample, 75% to 90% are singletons; the top ten hold around 20%. The sequenced sample was CD8+ T cells from peripheral blood mononuclear cells, obtained after pregnancy. The V and J genes are TRBV13 and TRBJ2-5; TRBD2 agrees at 7 bases. This clonotype originated in a female donor in good health, enrolled as a control in a pregnancy study. The CDR3 loop is CASSWTTSANRNQETQYF. CDR3 coding DNA: TGTGCCAGCAGCTGGACAACTAGCGCTAATAGGAACCAAGAGACCCAGTACTTC.